Included here is one T cell receptor (beta chain) sequence, with context. This sample is part of a study of T cell responses to AZD1222 COVID-19 vaccine. Germline CDR1 reads SGHAT; CDR2 reads FQNNGV. CDR3 length: 15 residues. V lost 5 bases, J lost 1 base, and 12 bases lay in between. The data were produced by immunoSEQ multiplex PCR, yet TCRdb's version contains in-frame clones alone and is incomplete. This sample has 110,000 or so clones; approximately 90% occur once, and the top ten carry 3.5%. The V and J genes are TRBV11-2 and TRBJ1-3; D possibly corresponds to TRBD1 (5 bases). The input for sequencing was peripheral blood, taken 28 days after the second AZD1222 dose. The TCR was taken from an adult who received the AZD1222 COVID-19 vaccine. The CDR3 here is CASSPTASSGNTIYF. The CDR3 DNA is TGTGCCAGCAGCCCGACAGCTTCTTCTGGAAACACCATATATTTT.